The sample holds one count of the clone carrying this T cell receptor beta chain. The antigen is undetermined. The data stem from a study of beta chain features in type 1 diabetes. The V and J ends lost 0 bases and 3 bases respectively, with 20 bases between them. CDR3 length: 18 amino acids. Germline V gives CDR1 SEHNR, CDR2 FQNEAQ (reference sequence). As every portion of the isolated RNA was reverse transcribed, the sequencing read expressed TCRB transcripts. Sequencing used immunoSEQ multiplex PCR; TCRdb keeps in-frame clones, though not all of them. This sample has 350,000 to 450,000 clones; over 13% occur once, and the top ten carry roughly 0.017%. Study-level points and caveats: Any role of HLA type in TCRB rearrangement remained unresolved here.

This chain joins TRBV7-9 and TRBJ1-1, with D possibly matching TRBD1 (6 bases). This receptor was taken from a woman between 18 and 29 years old in good health. Sequencing was done on a sample of naive CD4+ T cells from blood. CDR3 DNA sequence: TGTGCCAGCAGCTTAGCGCTTGGTCAGGGGCTGAGTGACACTGAAGCTTTCTTT. This encodes CASSLALGQGLSDTEAFF.